These T cell receptor beta chains were read from a single sample in a study of response to subunit inactivated influenza vaccine. TCRdb ran MiXCR on the RT-PCR reads and lists one entry per CDR3 protein. Seen here are about 700,000 distinct CDR3 sequences, around a sixth observed once, and the top ten hold around a tenth. This specimen was PBMCs from blood, taken 11 to 12 days after vaccination. The receptors were sampled from a man in his forties or fifties who received an inactivated influenza vaccine. Each CDR3 is given with its conserved first and last residue. The order of the fields is J gene, V gene, D gene, clone size, CDR3 protein, CDR3 DNA. A D gene is named only where the DNA matches it firmly. Part of the rows lack a size; the others show once, few, many or a class for expanded clones.

TRBJ2-7 TRBV28 - - CASTRDSLIHEQYF TGTGCCAGCACCCGGGACTCCCTTATCCACGAGCAGTACTTC
TRBJ2-7 TRBV20-1 TRBD1 few CSAQIPGQQLYEQYF TGCAGTGCTCAGATCCCGGGACAGCAACTCTACGAGCAGTACTTC
TRBJ1-4 TRBV10-3 - - CATGAGSAEKLFF TGTGCCACAGGGGCGGGTTCCGCTGAAAAACTGTTTTTT
TRBJ2-7 TRBV18 TRBD2 - CASSAGVPNRLGYF TGTGCCAGCTCCGCGGGAGTCCCGAACCGCCTGGGGTACTTC
TRBJ1-2 TRBV11-2 - - CASSSPTGQLYGYTF TGTGCCAGCAGCTCCCCCACGGGGCAGCTTTATGGCTACACCTTC
TRBJ2-1 TRBV14 - few CASSGGGARQFF TGTGCCAGCAGTGGGGGCGGGGCAAGGCAGTTCTTC
TRBJ2-1 TRBV12-3/TRBV12-4 TRBD2 few CASSFGGTSGRAGQFF TGTGCCAGCAGCTTTGGGGGGACTAGCGGGAGGGCCGGGCAGTTCTTC
TRBJ2-5 TRBV7-2 - - CASSFGPQETQYF TGTGCCAGCAGCTTCGGGCCCCAAGAGACCCAGTACTTC
TRBJ2-1 TRBV7-8 TRBD1 few CASSPTDRGLNYNEQFF TGTGCCAGCAGCCCCACGGACAGGGGACTTAATTACAATGAGCAGTTCTTC
TRBJ1-4 TRBV7-2 - few CASREGRTNEKLFF TGTGCCAGCAGGGAAGGGCGGACTAATGAAAAACTGTTTTTT
TRBJ2-1 TRBV29-1 - - CSVEGVQGGHNEQFF TGCAGCGTTGAAGGGGTCCAGGGGGGGCACAATGAGCAGTTCTTC
TRBJ1-1 TRBV6-1 - - CATSVLSQMNTEAFF TGTGCCACCTCAGTACTGAGCCAAATGAACACTGAAGCTTTCTTT
TRBJ1-1 TRBV20-1 - - CSAVQGWNTEAFF TGCAGTGCTGTCCAGGGATGGAACACTGAAGCTTTCTTT
TRBJ2-1 TRBV5-1 TRBD2 many CASSLALASYNEQFF TGCGCCAGCAGCTTGGCACTAGCGTCCTACAATGAGCAGTTCTTC
TRBJ1-1 TRBV5-1 - few CASSGPMGTEAFF TGCGCCAGCAGCGGGCCGATGGGCACTGAAGCTTTCTTT
TRBJ2-1 TRBV19 TRBD2 - CASSMDRGGTTYNEQFF TGTGCCAGTAGTATGGATCGCGGGGGGACCACCTACAATGAGCAGTTCTTC
TRBJ2-7 TRBV7-2 - - CASSLNGGFLYEQYF TGTGCCAGCAGCTTAAATGGGGGGTTCCTTTACGAGCAGTACTTC
TRBJ2-5 TRBV5-1 - - CASSLALRGLGETQYF TGCGCCAGCAGCTTGGCCCTTCGGGGCTTGGGGGAGACCCAGTACTTC
TRBJ2-1 TRBV11-1 TRBD2 - CASSLGTSGRGSYNEQFF TGTGCCAGCAGCCTTGGGACTAGCGGGAGGGGCAGCTACAATGAGCAGTTCTTC
TRBJ2-5 TRBV5-1 TRBD1 - CASSLVGTASGETQYF TGCGCCAGCAGCTTGGTGGGGACAGCCTCAGGAGAGACCCAGTACTTC
TRBJ1-6 TRBV2 - few CASSEQGNNSPLHF TGTGCCAGCAGTGAACAGGGGAATAATTCACCCCTCCACTTT
TRBJ2-7 TRBV12-3/TRBV12-4 - few CASSGGTATYEQYF TGTGCCAGCAGTGGCGGGACCGCCACCTACGAGCAGTACTTC
TRBJ2-7 TRBV5-1 TRBD1 few CASSLALGTGAYEQYF TGCGCCAGCAGCTTGGCCCTAGGGACAGGAGCCTACGAGCAGTACTTC
TRBJ1-2 TRBV29-1 - few CSAYRPGPYGYTF TGCAGCGCATACAGACCAGGTCCCTATGGCTACACCTTC
TRBJ1-2 TRBV20-1 - - CSASPGRNGYTF TGCAGTGCTAGTCCAGGGAGGAACGGCTACACCTTC
TRBJ2-1 TRBV19 - once CASSFPGGGSYNEQFF TGTGCCAGTAGTTTCCCAGGGGGGGGATCCTACAATGAGCAGTTCTTC
TRBJ2-1 TRBV24-1 TRBD2 - CATSDPGLAGMYEQFF TGTGCCACCAGTGACCCTGGACTAGCGGGGATGTATGAGCAGTTCTTC
TRBJ2-7 TRBV7-2 TRBD2 - CASSLVGSGRQNEQYF TGTGCCAGCAGCTTAGTGGGTAGCGGGAGGCAAAACGAGCAGTACTTC
TRBJ2-5 TRBV12-3/TRBV12-4 TRBD2 - CASTLYELREETQYF TGTGCCAGCACCCTTTACGAGCTGCGGGAGGAGACCCAGTACTTC
TRBJ2-2 TRBV6-2/TRBV6-3 TRBD2 many CASSSSAGALTGELFF TGTGCCAGCAGTTCATCAGCGGGAGCCCTAACCGGGGAGCTGTTTTTT
TRBJ2-7 TRBV6-2/TRBV6-3 TRBD2 few CASSAPGLADYEQYF TGTGCCAGCAGTGCCCCGGGACTAGCGGACTACGAGCAGTACTTC
TRBJ1-2 TRBV6-5 TRBD1 - CASSYGGQGAEIYGYTF TGTGCCAGCAGTTATGGGGGACAGGGGGCCGAGATCTATGGCTACACCTTC
TRBJ1-1 TRBV5-1 - many CASSLTGSNTEAFF TGCGCCAGCAGCTTGACAGGTTCTAACACTGAAGCTTTCTTT
TRBJ2-1 TRBV21-1 - few CASSGTKLPFF TGTGCCAGCAGCGGGACTAAATTGCCGTTCTTC
TRBJ1-1 TRBV4-3 - few CASSQSGVGTEAFF TGCGCCAGCAGCCAATCCGGGGTGGGCACTGAAGCTTTCTTT
TRBJ1-4 TRBV12-3/TRBV12-4 - few CASSGLSEKLFF TGTGCCAGCAGCGGGTTAAGTGAAAAACTGTTTTTT
TRBJ2-1 TRBV20-1 TRBD2 few CSAPPGGRDNEQFF TGCAGTGCCCCCCCGGGGGGACGAGACAATGAGCAGTTCTTC
TRBJ2-3 TRBV14 - - CASSQGWTGADTQYF TGTGCCAGCAGCCAAGGATGGACCGGCGCAGATACGCAGTATTTT
TRBJ2-1 TRBV29-1 TRBD1 - CSVDVTGAYNEQFF TGCAGTGTTGACGTGACAGGGGCCTACAATGAGCAGTTCTTC
TRBJ2-1 TRBV6-2/TRBV6-3 - - CASSYRNEQFF TGTGCCAGCAGTTACCGCAATGAGCAGTTCTTC
TRBJ2-1 TRBV20-1 TRBD2 - CSASRWEGNVEQFF TGCAGTGCTAGTAGGTGGGAGGGCAACGTTGAGCAGTTCTTC
TRBJ2-3 TRBV7-9 - few CASSETTTQYF TGTGCCAGCAGCGAAACCACCACGCAGTATTTT
TRBJ2-1 TRBV20-1 TRBD2 - CSARRAGGHGNEQFF TGCAGTGCTAGAAGGGCGGGAGGCCACGGTAATGAGCAGTTCTTC
TRBJ2-2 TRBV12-3/TRBV12-4 - - CASSRQWTVQNTGELFF TGTGCCAGCAGCCGGCAGTGGACAGTCCAAAACACCGGGGAGCTGTTTTTT
TRBJ2-5 TRBV5-1 - - CASSLRTGETQYF TGTGCCAGCAGCTTACGGACCGGAGAGACCCAGTACTTC
TRBJ2-7 TRBV7-9 TRBD1 - CASSLTGQGFYEQYF TGTGCCAGCAGCTTAACGGGACAGGGATTTTACGAGCAGTACTTC
TRBJ2-1 TRBV7-2 TRBD2 many CASSSRGLAANEQFF TGTGCCAGCAGCTCCCGTGGCCTAGCGGCGAATGAGCAGTTCTTC
TRBJ1-5 TRBV6-2/TRBV6-3 - - CASSYHVNQPQHF TGTGCCAGCAGTTATCATGTGAATCAGCCCCAGCATTTT
TRBJ2-2 TRBV7-9 - - CASSPYLANTGELFF TGTGCCAGCAGCCCCTACTTAGCGAACACCGGGGAGCTGTTTTTT
TRBJ2-4 TRBV7-2 TRBD1 few CASSLETGLAKNIQYF TGTGCCAGCAGCTTAGAGACAGGGCTAGCCAAAAACATTCAGTACTTC
TRBJ2-1 TRBV7-6 TRBD2 - CASSFGLDHEQFF TGTGCCAGCAGCTTCGGACTAGACCATGAGCAGTTCTTC
TRBJ2-3 TRBV20-1 - many CSVSGATDTQYF TGCAGTGTATCGGGGGCCACAGATACGCAGTATTTT
TRBJ1-2 TRBV10-3 - few CAISESGGGYGYTF TGTGCCATCAGTGAGTCCGGGGGCGGCTATGGCTACACCTTC
TRBJ1-3 TRBV28 - - CASSLRGGSSGNTIYF TGTGCCAGCAGTTTACGAGGGGGTAGCTCTGGAAACACCATATATTTT
TRBJ2-1 TRBV4-2 - - CASSQDSSRGANSYNEQFF TGTGCCAGCAGCCAAGATAGTTCCCGAGGGGCCAACTCCTACAATGAGCAGTTCTTC
TRBJ2-2 TRBV10-3 TRBD1 few CAIRPTGANTGELFF TGTGCCATCAGGCCGACAGGGGCGAACACCGGGGAGCTGTTTTTT
TRBJ2-4 TRBV11-1 TRBD1 - CASSLGTQTGRNIRYF TGTGCCAGCAGCTTAGGAACCCAGACAGGGAGAAACATTCGGTACTTC
TRBJ2-7 TRBV4-2 - many CASSQDTTSYEQYF TGTGCCAGCAGCCAAGATACAACTTCGTACGAGCAGTACTTC
TRBJ1-5 TRBV6-2/TRBV6-3 - many CASTLDASYNQPQHF TGTGCCAGCACCTTGGACGCGTCTTACAATCAGCCCCAGCATTTT
TRBJ1-1 TRBV20-1 - few CSARSIQGFTNTEAFF TGCAGTGCTAGGTCCATCCAGGGGTTTACGAACACTGAAGCTTTCTTT